The 2 T cell receptor beta chains listed next were all sequenced from one sample in a study of T-cell reconstitution after alpha-beta-depleted transplantation in children. Unique molecular identifiers were built into the TCRbeta library. TCRdb fed the PCR reads into MiXCR, producing one record per CDR3 protein. The table records around 60,000 distinct CDR3 sequences, roughly 45% of them present only once. Sequences were derived from PBMCs, mostly from graft donor cells, sampled 360 days after TCRalphabeta/CD19-depleted stem cell transplant. The source is a male patient between 5 and 17 years old who had a stem cell transplant for acute lymphoblastic leukemia, so the T cells may come from the graft donor.

This clonotype was seen more than once but under ten times. The chain carries TRBV5-1 and TRBJ2-1, with D unclear. Germline CDR1 SGHRS, CDR2 YFSETQ. The CDR3 has 15 amino acids. V lost 0 bases and J lost 2, with 9 bases in between. CDR3 region: CASSLDATPYNEQFF. The CDR3, as DNA: TGCGCCAGCAGCTTGGATGCGACCCCCTACAATGAGCAGTTCTTC.

V gene TRBV5-1 combines with J gene TRBJ2-7; 10 positions agree with TRBD2. Germline V gene lookup returns CDR1 SGHRS and CDR2 YFSETQ. Trimming at V came to 3 bases and at J to 5 bases, leaving 8 bases not matched to a gene. The CDR3 length is 15 residues. The CDR3 protein is CASSSSSGSANEQYF. The DNA for the CDR3 is TGCGCCAGCAGCTCCTCTAGCGGGAGTGCCAACGAGCAGTACTTC.